The 2 T cell receptor beta chains given below trace back to one sample, sequenced in a study of OX40 agonist ivuxolimab in advanced cancers. The method was immunoSEQ multiplex PCR; TCRdb's version includes in-frame clones alone and lacks a portion of them. The repertoire consists of 35,000 to 55,000 clones, with about 83% occurring once and the leading ten covering more than 13%. Source: CD4+ or CD8+ T cells sorted from blood, taken in a trial of the OX40 agonist ivuxolimab. These receptors were obtained from an adult with an advanced solid tumor such as melanoma, head and neck, liver or kidney cancer.

The chain joins TRBV19 to TRBJ1-5, with D possibly TRBD1 on 5 matching bases. Germline values: CDR1 LNHDA, CDR2 SQIVND (reference sequence). V lost 4 bases and J 3 bases, leaving 10 bases between the germline ends. CDR3 size: 14 residues. In DNA form, the CDR3 reads TGTGCCAGTAGTAGCGGGGGGTTCAATCAGCCCCAGCATTTT. It yields the protein CASSSGGFNQPQHF.

The V and J genes are TRBV7-9 and TRBJ1-5; D is ambiguous. From germline, CDR1 is SEHNR and CDR2 FQNEAQ (reference sequence). The V end lost 1 base, the J end lost 3 bases, and 19 bases lay between the germline ends. The CDR3 consists of 18 residues. This CDR3 is CASSLGPNPRGSNQPQHF. In DNA form, the CDR3 reads TGTGCCAGCAGCTTAGGCCCTAACCCCCGGGGTTCCAATCAGCCCCAGCATTTT.